The source of this T cell receptor beta chain is a study of CD8 T cells in Susac syndrome. Negative isolation yielded CD4+ and CD8+ T cells, and FACS enriched TEMRA cells. cDNA came from about 0.46 to 1 ug RNA primed by random hexamers. The authors amplified TCR beta CDR3 across 54 Vbeta and 13 Jbeta using immunoSEQ multiplex PCR. Via MiXCR, TCRdb re-called the immunoSEQ multiplex PCR reads, giving one row per CDR3 protein. The profile shows over 130,000 distinct CDR3 sequences, 95% of them singletons. V dropped 2 bases and J dropped 0 bases, with 7 bases sitting between them. The germline V gene encodes CDR1 MNHNY and CDR2 SVGAGI (reference sequence). This CDR3 contains 14 residues.

The sample was CD4+ T cells from PBMCs. This chain links TRBV6-6 with TRBJ1-2; D unresolved. This TCR was sampled from a human donor with Susac syndrome. CDR3: CASSYGSTNYGYTF. The CDR3 nucleotides read TGTGCCAGCAGTTACGGATCAACTAACTATGGCTACACCTTC.